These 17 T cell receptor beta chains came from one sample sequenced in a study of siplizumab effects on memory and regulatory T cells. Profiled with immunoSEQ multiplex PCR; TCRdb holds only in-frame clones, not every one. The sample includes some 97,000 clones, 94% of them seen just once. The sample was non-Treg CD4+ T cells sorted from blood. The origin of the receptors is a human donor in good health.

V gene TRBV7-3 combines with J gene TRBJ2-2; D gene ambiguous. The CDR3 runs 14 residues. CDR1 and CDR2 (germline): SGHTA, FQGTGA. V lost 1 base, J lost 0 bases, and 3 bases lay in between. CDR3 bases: TGTGCCAGCAGCTTAATAACGAACACCGGGGAGCTGTTTTTT. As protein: CASSLITNTGELFF.

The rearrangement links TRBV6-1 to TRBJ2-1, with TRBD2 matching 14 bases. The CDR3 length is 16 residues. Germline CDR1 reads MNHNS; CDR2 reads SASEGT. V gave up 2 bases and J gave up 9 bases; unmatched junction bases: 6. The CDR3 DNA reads TGTGCCAGCAGTGAACGACTAGCGGGAGGGCCGGCTGAGCAGTTCTTC. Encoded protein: CASSERLAGGPAEQFF.

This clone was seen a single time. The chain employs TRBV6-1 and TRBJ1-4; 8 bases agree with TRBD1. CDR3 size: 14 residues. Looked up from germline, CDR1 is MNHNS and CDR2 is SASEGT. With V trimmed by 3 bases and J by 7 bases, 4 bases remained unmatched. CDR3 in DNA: TGTGCCAGCAGTGACCCAGGGGGCTCTGAAAAACTGTTTTTT. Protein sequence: CASSDPGGSEKLFF.

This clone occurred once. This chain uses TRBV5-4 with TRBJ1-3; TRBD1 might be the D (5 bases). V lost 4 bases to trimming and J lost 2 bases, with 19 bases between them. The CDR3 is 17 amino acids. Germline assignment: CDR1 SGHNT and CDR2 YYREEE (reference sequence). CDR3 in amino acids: CASSQDSDGSPGNTIYF. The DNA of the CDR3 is TGTGCCAGCAGCCAAGACAGCGATGGGAGCCCTGGAAACACCATATATTTT.

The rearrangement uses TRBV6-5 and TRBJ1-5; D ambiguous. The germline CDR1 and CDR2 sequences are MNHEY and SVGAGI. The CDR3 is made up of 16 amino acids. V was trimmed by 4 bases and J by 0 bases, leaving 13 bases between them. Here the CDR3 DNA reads TGTGCCAGCAGTTCTGCGGGTTCCGGTAGCAATCAGCCCCAGCATTTT. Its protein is CASSSAGSGSNQPQHF.

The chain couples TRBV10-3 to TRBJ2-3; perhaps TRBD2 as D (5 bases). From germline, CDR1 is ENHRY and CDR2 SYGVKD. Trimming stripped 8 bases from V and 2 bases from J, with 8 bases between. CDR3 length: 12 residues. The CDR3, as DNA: TGTGCCATCGGAGGCACCACAGATACGCAGTATTTT. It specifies CAIGGTTDTQYF.

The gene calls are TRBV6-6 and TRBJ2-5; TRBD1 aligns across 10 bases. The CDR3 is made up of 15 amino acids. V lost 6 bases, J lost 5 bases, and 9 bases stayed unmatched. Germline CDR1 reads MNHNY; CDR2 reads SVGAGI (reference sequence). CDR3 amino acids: CASSHGGQGKETQYF. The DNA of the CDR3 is TGTGCCAGCAGCCACGGGGGACAGGGGAAGGAGACCCAGTACTTC.

As DNA, the CDR3 is TGCAGCGTTGAAGAAGCAGGGGGAGATACGCAGTATTTT. It specifies CSVEEAGGDTQYF. This chain uses TRBV29-1 with TRBJ2-3, with 7 bases lining up with TRBD1. Germline-derived CDR1 and CDR2 are SQVTM and ANQGSEA. The CDR3 spans 13 residues. V shed 0 bases and J 5 bases; nucleotides not matched to a gene: 2.

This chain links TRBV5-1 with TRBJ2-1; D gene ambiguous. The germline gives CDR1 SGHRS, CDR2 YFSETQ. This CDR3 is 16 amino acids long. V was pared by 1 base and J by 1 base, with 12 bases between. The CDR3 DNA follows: TGCGCCAGCAGCTTGATGGGCGCGGAATCCTACAATGAGCAGTTCTTC. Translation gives CASSLMGAESYNEQFF.

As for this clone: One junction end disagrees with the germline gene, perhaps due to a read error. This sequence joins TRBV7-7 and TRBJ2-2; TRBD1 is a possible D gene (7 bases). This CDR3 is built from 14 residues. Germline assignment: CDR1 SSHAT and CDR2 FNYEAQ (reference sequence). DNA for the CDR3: TGTGCTAGCAGACAGACAGGGAGGTCCGGGGAGCTGTTTTTT. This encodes CASRQTGRSGELFF. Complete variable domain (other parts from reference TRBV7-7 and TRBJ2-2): GAGVSQSPRYKVTKRGQDVTLRCDPISSHATLYWYQQALGQGPEFLTYFNYEAQPDKSGLPSDRFSAERPEGSISTLTIQRTEQRDSAMYRCASRQTGRSGELFFGEGSRLTVL.

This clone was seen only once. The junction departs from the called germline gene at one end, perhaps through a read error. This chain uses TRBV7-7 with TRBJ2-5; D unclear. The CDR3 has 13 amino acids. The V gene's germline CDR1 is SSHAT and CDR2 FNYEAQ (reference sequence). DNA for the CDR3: TGTGCTAGCAGCTTAGATGTACAAGAGACCCAGTACTTC. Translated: CASSLDVQETQYF.

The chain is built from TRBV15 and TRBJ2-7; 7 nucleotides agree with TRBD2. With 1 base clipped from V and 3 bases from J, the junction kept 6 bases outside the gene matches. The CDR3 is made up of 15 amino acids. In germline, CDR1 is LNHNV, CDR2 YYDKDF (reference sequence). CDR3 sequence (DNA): TGTGCCACCAGCAGAGCGGGGGGTAGAAGCTACGAGCAGTACTTC. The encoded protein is CATSRAGGRSYEQYF.

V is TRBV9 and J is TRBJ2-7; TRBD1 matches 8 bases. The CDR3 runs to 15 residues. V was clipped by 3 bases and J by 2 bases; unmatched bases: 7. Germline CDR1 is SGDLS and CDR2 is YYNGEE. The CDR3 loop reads CASSGGGGQAYEQYF. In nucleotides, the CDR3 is TGTGCCAGCAGCGGAGGAGGGGGACAGGCCTACGAGCAGTACTTC.

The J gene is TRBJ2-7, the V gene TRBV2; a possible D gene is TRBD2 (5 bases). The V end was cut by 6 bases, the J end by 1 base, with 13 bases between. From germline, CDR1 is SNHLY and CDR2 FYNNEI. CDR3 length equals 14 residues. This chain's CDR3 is CASSVRRGSYEQYF. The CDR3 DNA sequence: TGTGCCAGCAGCGTGCGCCGAGGGTCCTACGAGCAGTACTTC.

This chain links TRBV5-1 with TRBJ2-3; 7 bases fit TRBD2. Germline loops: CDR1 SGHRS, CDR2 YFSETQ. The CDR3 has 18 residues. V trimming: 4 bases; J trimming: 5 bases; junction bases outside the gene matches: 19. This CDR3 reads CASSLSFRAAGARDTQYF. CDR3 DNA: TGCGCCAGCAGCCTTAGTTTCCGGGCGGCGGGAGCTAGAGATACGCAGTATTTT.

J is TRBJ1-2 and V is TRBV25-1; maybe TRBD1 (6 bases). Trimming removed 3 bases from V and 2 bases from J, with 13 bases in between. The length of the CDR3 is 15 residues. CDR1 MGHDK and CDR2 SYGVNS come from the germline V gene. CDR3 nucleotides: TGTGCCAGCAGTGATGAGGTTCAGGGGAACTATGGCTACACCTTC. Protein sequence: CASSDEVQGNYGYTF.

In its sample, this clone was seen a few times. The CDR3 bases are TGCGCCAGCAGCCAAGGACAGGACCGTAACTATGGCTACACCTTC. Amino acid sequence: CASSQGQDRNYGYTF. The J gene is TRBJ1-2, the V gene TRBV4-1, with a tentative D call TRBD1 (6 bases). Trimming stripped 1 base from V and 1 base from J, with 10 bases between. The germline CDR1 and CDR2 sequences are MGHRA and YSYEKL. The CDR3 spans 15 residues.